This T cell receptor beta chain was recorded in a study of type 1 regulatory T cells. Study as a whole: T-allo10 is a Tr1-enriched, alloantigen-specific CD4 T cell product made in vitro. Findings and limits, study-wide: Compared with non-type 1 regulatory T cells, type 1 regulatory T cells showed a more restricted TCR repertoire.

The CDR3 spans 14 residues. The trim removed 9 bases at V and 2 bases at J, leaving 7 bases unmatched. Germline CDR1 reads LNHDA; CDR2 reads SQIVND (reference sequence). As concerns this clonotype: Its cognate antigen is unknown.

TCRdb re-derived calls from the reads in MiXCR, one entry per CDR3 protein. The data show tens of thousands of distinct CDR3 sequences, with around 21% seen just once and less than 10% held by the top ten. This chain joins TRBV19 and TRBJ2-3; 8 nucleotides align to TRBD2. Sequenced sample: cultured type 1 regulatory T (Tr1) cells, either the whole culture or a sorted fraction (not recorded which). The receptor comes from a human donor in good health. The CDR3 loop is CASSLAAVTDTQYF. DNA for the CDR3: TGTGCCAGCTCACTAGCGGCAGTCACAGATACGCAGTATTTT.